A single sample is the source of the 21 T cell receptor beta chains below, sequenced in a study of T-cell reconstitution after alpha-beta-depleted transplantation in children. Unique molecular identifiers were used to barcode this TCRbeta library. Using its own MiXCR run on the PCR reads, TCRdb lists one record per CDR3 protein. The sample includes 480,000 or so distinct CDR3 sequences, 8% to 11% of them seen just once. Sequencing used PBMCs, obtained before TCRalphabeta/CD19-depleted stem cell transplant. The receptors were gathered from a child under 10 years old with inherited bone marrow failure, due to receive a stem cell transplant.

This clonotype was seen repeatedly, ten times or more. The J gene is TRBJ2-1, the V gene TRBV5-1; unclear D gene. V was shortened by 0 bases and J by 15 bases, with 19 bases between the two germline ends. Germline V gives CDR1 SGHRS, CDR2 YFSETQ. The CDR3 consists of 14 residues. DNA for the CDR3: TGCGCCAGCAGCTTGGTGGCAGGACCTGAGGAACCGTTCTTC. This sequence encodes CASSLVAGPEEPFF.

This clonotype was detected many times. The V call is TRBV28, the J call TRBJ2-7, with TRBD1 identical over 9 bases. Trimming took 7 bases from V and 2 from J; bases not matched to a gene: 9. The CDR3 sequence is 15 residues long. Germline CDR1 and CDR2: MDHEN and SYDVKM. The CDR3 DNA sequence: TGTGCCAGCACCTCACAGGGGGCGGGAACCTACGAGCAGTACTTC. Its protein is CASTSQGAGTYEQYF.

This clonotype was seen more than once but under ten times. V and J are TRBV19 and TRBJ2-1, with TRBD2 matching 10 bases. Losses at the gene ends were 11 bases for V and 8 bases for J; bases not matched to a gene: 12. This CDR3 contains 14 residues. Germline V lookup: CDR1 LNHDA, CDR2 SQIVND (reference sequence). CDR3 loop: CACAGTSAGDEQFF. The CDR3 region has the DNA TGTGCCTGCGCCGGGACTAGCGCCGGGGATGAGCAGTTCTTC.

This clonotype was seen at least ten times. The chain has TRBV4-3 and TRBJ2-1; no firm D call. Germline loops: CDR1 LGHNA, CDR2 YSLEER. The V end lost 2 bases, the J end lost 2 bases, and 4 bases lay between the germline ends. This CDR3 is 13 amino acids long. The CDR3 DNA reads as TGCGCCAGCAGCCAACCCCCCTACAATGAGCAGTTCTTC. Its translation is CASSQPPYNEQFF.

This clonotype was seen many times. The chain is built from TRBV5-1 and TRBJ2-4, with TRBD1 as a possible D gene (6 bases). The CDR3 runs 14 residues. Germline CDR1 reads SGHRS; CDR2 reads YFSETQ. Trimming removed 4 bases at V and 1 base at J, with 9 bases between. The CDR3 region is CASSPQGAKNIQYF. DNA for the CDR3: TGCGCCAGCAGCCCCCAGGGGGCCAAAAACATTCAGTACTTC.

The chain employs TRBV19 and TRBJ2-1; D remains unclear. Trimming left V 5 bases short and J 6 bases short, with 8 bases between. Germline CDR1 is LNHDA and CDR2 is SQIVND (reference sequence). CDR3 length equals 12 residues. The CDR3 reads CASSGPPNEQFF. The CDR3 nucleotides are TGTGCCAGTAGTGGGCCGCCCAATGAGCAGTTCTTC.

As for this clonotype: One base away lies a much larger clone, so this may be a sequencing read error. This chain uses TRBV4-1 with TRBJ2-1; D gene uncertain. The CDR3 spans 16 residues. In germline, CDR1 is MGHRA, CDR2 YSYEKL. The CDR3 bases are TGCGCCAGCAGCCAAGATCGGGCGCACTCCTACAGTGAGCAGTTCTTC. It encodes CASSQDRAHSYSEQFF.

At least ten counts were recorded for this clonotype. The chain is built from TRBV20-1 and TRBJ2-2; D possibly corresponds to TRBD2 (6 bases). Trimming took off 6 bases at V and 6 bases at J, with 14 bases between the two ends. The CDR3 runs to 13 residues. The V gene's germline CDR1 is DFQATT and CDR2 SNEGSKA (reference sequence). The CDR3 DNA reads TGCAGTGCCCGCAGTACGGGAGCCGGGGAGCTGTTTTTT. It specifies CSARSTGAGELFF.

The sample holds many counts of this clonotype. This CDR3 reads CASSLNPTGELFF. CDR3 DNA sequence: TGTGCCAGCAGCCTTAACCCCACCGGGGAGCTGTTTTTT. The rearrangement uses TRBV27 and TRBJ2-2; D unclear. Per the germline V gene, CDR1 is MNHEY and CDR2 is SMNVEV (reference sequence). Trimming took off 6 bases at V and 4 bases at J, with 9 bases between the two ends. The CDR3 sequence is 13 residues long.

This clonotype showed up many times. V is TRBV4-3 and J is TRBJ2-4; the match to TRBD2 covers 9 bases. CDR1 LGHNA and CDR2 YSLEER come from the germline V gene. V dropped 3 bases and J dropped 3; count of bases not matched to a gene: 9. This CDR3 has 17 residues. The CDR3 loop reads CASSQGVGREGKNIQYF. The CDR3, as DNA: TGCGCCAGCAGCCAGGGAGTGGGGCGGGAGGGCAAAAACATTCAGTACTTC.

This clonotype was recorded many times. The chain combines TRBV11-2 with TRBJ2-1; maybe TRBD2 (6 bases). Trimming took 6 bases from V and 0 from J, leaving 12 bases between them. The CDR3 extends over 15 amino acids. CDR1 SGHAT and CDR2 FQNNGV come from the germline V gene. CDR3 protein: CASRRSGLSYNEQFF. CDR3 nucleotides: TGTGCCAGCAGACGTAGCGGACTCTCCTACAATGAGCAGTTCTTC.

As for this clonotype: This may come from a read error, since a much larger clone is one base off. This chain connects TRBV7-9 to TRBJ2-1, with unresolved D. The V end lost 1 base, the J end lost 11 bases, and 15 bases lay between the germline ends. CDR3 length: 14 residues. CDR1 SEHNR and CDR2 FQNEAQ come from the germline V gene (reference sequence). For the CDR3, the DNA is TGTGCCAGCAGCTTAGATGGCCCCTATTTTAAGCAGTTCTTC. As protein: CASSLDGPYFKQFF.

This clonotype was seen repeatedly, ten times or more. The V call is TRBV30, the J call TRBJ1-1; D is possibly TRBD1 (6 bases). Germline V CDR1 and CDR2: GTSNPN, SVGIG (reference sequence). This CDR3 has 13 residues. V was clipped by 0 bases and J by 4 bases, with 9 bases between them. The CDR3 sequence is CAWSVYRATEAFF. The CDR3 bases are TGTGCCTGGAGTGTGTACAGGGCCACTGAAGCTTTCTTT.

This clonotype was recorded many times. This rearrangement joins TRBV25-1 to TRBJ1-2, with a tentative D call TRBD1 (6 bases). This CDR3 spans 14 amino acids. The germline V gene has CDR1 MGHDK and CDR2 SYGVNS. Trimming shortened V by 2 bases and J by 3 bases, and 10 bases separated the two germline ends. CDR3 DNA: TGTGCCAGCAGTGAACAGGCAGGGGACTATGGCTACACCTTC. Translation gives CASSEQAGDYGYTF.

This clonotype was seen repeatedly, ten times or more. V and J are TRBV12-3 or TRBV12-4 and TRBJ2-1; TRBD2 agrees at 14 bases. The CDR3 has 16 residues. Germline trimming cut 4 bases from V and 7 bases from J; bases unmatched to any gene: 6. For the CDR3, the DNA is TGTGCCAGCAGTTCGGGGACTAGCGGGAGAGAGAATGAGCAGTTCTTC. Encoded protein: CASSSGTSGRENEQFF.

The chain employs TRBV2 and TRBJ2-2; D not certain. This CDR3 is built from 15 residues. CDR1 and CDR2 from the germline V gene are SNHLY and FYNNEI. Trimming took off 7 bases at V and 4 bases at J, with 16 bases between the two ends. The CDR3 region is CASTRYSPGTGELFF. The CDR3 region has the DNA TGTGCCAGCACCCGGTATAGTCCCGGCACCGGGGAGCTGTTTTTT.

This clonotype appeared many times. V gene TRBV20-1 combines with J gene TRBJ2-7; 8 bases agree with TRBD2. Germline trimming cut 6 bases from V and 1 base from J; bases unmatched to any gene: 11. Germline CDR1 and CDR2: DFQATT and SNEGSKA (reference sequence). There are 15 residues in the CDR3. CDR3 coding DNA: TGCAGTGCCAAGTACTCCAGCGGGAGTTCCTACGAGCAGTACTTC. This translates into CSAKYSSGSSYEQYF.

This clonotype came up many times. The chain is built from TRBV27 and TRBJ2-5, with a weak D call TRBD1 (6 bases). V was trimmed by 3 bases and J by 4 bases, leaving 18 bases between them. From germline, CDR1 is MNHEY and CDR2 SMNVEV (reference sequence). The CDR3 covers 16 residues. This CDR3 is CASSFLAARGRETQYF. CDR3 in DNA: TGTGCCAGCAGTTTCCTCGCAGCCAGGGGCCGAGAGACCCAGTACTTC.

The CDR3 spells CASSGAPTGELFF. The CDR3 nucleotides are TGTGCCAGCAGCGGAGCTCCCACCGGGGAGCTGTTTTTT. The chain has TRBV7-2 and TRBJ2-2; D is uncertain. Germline CDR1 is SGHTA and CDR2 is FQGNSA. Deletions cut 5 bases from V and 4 bases from J, with 8 bases between. This CDR3 comprises 13 residues.

This clonotype has only a few counts. The chain combines TRBV6-5 with TRBJ2-7, with 10 positions matching TRBD1. Germline values: CDR1 MNHEY, CDR2 SVGAGI. There are 14 residues in the CDR3. The J segment lost 2 bases and the V segment lost 7 bases, leaving 5 bases of the junction unmatched. The CDR3 nucleotides are TGTGCCAGCATGGCCGGGACAGGGGCCTACGAGCAGTACTTC. Translating it yields CASMAGTGAYEQYF.

The table lists this clonotype with many counts. The rearrangement joins TRBV30 to TRBJ1-2; 8 bases agree with TRBD1. CDR1 and CDR2 from the germline V gene are GTSNPN and SVGIG (reference sequence). The CDR3 is 12 amino acids. J was trimmed by 7 bases and V by 5 bases; bases with no gene match: 6. Written as DNA, the CDR3 is TGTGCCTGGCTAGGACAGGGCGGTGGCTACACCTTC. Translation gives CAWLGQGGGYTF.